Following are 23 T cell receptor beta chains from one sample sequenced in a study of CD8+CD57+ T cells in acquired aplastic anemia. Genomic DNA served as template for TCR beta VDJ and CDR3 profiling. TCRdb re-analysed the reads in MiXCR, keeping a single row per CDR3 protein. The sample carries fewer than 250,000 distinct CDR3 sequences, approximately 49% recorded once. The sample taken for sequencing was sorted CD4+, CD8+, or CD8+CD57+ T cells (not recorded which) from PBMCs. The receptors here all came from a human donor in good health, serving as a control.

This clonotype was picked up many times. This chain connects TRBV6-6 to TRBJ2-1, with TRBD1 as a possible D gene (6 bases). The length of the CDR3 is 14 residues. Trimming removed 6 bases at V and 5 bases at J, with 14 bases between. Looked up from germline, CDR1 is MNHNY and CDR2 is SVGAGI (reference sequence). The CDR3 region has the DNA TGTGCCAGCAGCTGGGGGCAGGTGGACAATGAGCAGTTCTTC. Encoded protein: CASSWGQVDNEQFF.

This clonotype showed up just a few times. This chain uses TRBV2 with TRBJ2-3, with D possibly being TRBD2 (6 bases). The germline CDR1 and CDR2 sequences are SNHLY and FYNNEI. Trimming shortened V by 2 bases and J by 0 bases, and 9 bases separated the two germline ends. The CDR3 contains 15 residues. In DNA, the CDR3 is TGTGCCAGCAGTGAATTTGGGACTAGCACAGATACGCAGTATTTT. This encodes CASSEFGTSTDTQYF.

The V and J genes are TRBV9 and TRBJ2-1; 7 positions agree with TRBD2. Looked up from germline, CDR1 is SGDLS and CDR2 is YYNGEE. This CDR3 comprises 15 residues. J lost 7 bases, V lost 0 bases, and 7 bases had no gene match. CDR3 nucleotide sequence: TGTGCCAGCAGCGTAGGCTGGGGGGGGGAGAATGAGCAGTTCTTC. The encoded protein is CASSVGWGGENEQFF.

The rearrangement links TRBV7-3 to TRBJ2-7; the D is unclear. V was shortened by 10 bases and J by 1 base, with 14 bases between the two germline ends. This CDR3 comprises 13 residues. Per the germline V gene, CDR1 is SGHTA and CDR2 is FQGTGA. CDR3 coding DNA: TGTGCCACCAGTGTGGCCAGTTCCTACGAGCAGTACTTC. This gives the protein CATSVASSYEQYF. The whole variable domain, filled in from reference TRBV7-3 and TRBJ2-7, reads GAGVSQTPSNKVTEKGKYVELRCDPISGHTALYWYRQSLGQGPEFLIYFQGTGAADDSGLPNDRFFAVRPEGSVSTLKIQRTERGDSAVYLCATSVASSYEQYFGPGTRLTVT.

The DNA of the CDR3 is TGCGCCAGCAGCTCCGATAGCGGGAGAAGCTCCTACGAGCAGTACTTC. This sequence encodes CASSSDSGRSSYEQYF. J is TRBJ2-7 and V is TRBV5-1; 9 positions agree with TRBD2. Germline CDR1 reads SGHRS; CDR2 reads YFSETQ. Unmatched junction bases numbered 7, after V lost 3 bases and J lost 0 bases. This CDR3 contains 16 residues.

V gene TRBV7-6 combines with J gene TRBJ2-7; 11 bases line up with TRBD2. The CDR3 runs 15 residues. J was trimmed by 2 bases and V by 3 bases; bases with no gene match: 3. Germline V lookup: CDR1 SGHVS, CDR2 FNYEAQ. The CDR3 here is CASSFPSGGTYEQYF. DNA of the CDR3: TGTGCCAGCAGCTTCCCTAGCGGGGGGACCTACGAGCAGTACTTC.

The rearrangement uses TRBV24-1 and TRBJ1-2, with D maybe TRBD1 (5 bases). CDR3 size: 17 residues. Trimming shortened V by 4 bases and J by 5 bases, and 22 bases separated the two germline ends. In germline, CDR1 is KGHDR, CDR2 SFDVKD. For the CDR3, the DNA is TGTGCCACCAGTGACTTTTTCGCGACAGTACCTCCTTATGGCTACACCTTC. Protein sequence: CATSDFFATVPPYGYTF.

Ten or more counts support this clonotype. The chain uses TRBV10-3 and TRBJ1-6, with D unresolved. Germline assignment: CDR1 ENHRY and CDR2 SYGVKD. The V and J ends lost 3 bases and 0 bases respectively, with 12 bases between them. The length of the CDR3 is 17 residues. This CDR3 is CAISDWSRSSYNSPLHF. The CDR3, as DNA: TGTGCCATCAGTGATTGGAGTAGGAGCTCCTATAATTCACCCCTCCACTTT.

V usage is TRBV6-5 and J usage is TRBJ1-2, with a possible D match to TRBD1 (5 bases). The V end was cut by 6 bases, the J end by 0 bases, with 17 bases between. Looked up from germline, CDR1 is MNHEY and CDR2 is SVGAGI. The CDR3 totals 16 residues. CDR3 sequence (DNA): TGTGCCAGCAGCCCCGTGGGGGTTGGGCCTAACTATGGCTACACCTTC. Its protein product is CASSPVGVGPNYGYTF.

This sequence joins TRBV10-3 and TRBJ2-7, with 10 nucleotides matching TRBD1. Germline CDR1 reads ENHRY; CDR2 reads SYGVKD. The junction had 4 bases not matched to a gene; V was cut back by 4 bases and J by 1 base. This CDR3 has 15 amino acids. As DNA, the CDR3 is TGTGCCATCAGTGTAGGGACAGGGGAGTCCTACGAGCAGTACTTC. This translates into CAISVGTGESYEQYF.

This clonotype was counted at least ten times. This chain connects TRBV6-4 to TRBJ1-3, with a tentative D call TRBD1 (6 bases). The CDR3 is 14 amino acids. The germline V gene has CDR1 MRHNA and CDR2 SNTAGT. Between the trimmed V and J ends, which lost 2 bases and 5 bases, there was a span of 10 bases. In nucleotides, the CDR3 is TGTGCCAGCAGTGACCTGGACAGCAGAAACACCATATATTTT. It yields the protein CASSDLDSRNTIYF.

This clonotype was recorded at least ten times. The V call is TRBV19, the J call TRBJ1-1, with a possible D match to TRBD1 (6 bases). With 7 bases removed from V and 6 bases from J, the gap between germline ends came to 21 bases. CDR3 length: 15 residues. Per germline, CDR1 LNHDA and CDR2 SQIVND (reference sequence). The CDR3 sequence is CASKIGGYGGSEAFF. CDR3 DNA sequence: TGTGCCAGTAAAATTGGGGGATACGGGGGCTCTGAAGCTTTCTTT.

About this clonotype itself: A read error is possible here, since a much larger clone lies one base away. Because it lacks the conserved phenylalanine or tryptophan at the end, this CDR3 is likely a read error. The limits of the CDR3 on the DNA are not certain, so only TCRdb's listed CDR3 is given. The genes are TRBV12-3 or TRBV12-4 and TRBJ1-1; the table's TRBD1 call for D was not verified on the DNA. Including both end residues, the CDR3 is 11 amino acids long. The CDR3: CASSPQGISDS.

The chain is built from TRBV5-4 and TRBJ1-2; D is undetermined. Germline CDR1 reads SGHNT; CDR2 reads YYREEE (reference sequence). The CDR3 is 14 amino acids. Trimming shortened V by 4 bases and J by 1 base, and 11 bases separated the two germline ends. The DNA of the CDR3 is TGTGCCAGCAGCCCGAGGGCGGTTAACTATGGCTACACCTTC. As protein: CASSPRAVNYGYTF.

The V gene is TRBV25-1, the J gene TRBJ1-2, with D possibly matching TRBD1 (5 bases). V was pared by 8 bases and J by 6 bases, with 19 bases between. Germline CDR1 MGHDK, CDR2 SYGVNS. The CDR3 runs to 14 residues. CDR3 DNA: TGTGCCAGCTTCCCTGAACCCGAGGGACATGGCTACACCTTC. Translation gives CASFPEPEGHGYTF.

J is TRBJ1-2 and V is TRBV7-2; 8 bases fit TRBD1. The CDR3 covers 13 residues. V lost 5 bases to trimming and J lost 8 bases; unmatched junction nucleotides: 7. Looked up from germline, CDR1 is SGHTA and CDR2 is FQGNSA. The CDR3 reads CASSLDRVDGYTF. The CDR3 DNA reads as TGTGCCAGCAGCCTGGACAGGGTAGACGGCTACACCTTC.

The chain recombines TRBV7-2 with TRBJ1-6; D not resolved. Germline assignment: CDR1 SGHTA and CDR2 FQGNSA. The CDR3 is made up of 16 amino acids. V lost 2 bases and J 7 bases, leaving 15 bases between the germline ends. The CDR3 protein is CASSLPSAGTNSPLHF. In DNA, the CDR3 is TGTGCCAGCAGCTTACCTTCGGCAGGCACCAATTCACCCCTCCACTTT. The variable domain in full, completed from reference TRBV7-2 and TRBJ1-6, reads GAGVSQSPSNKVTEKGKDVELRCDPISGHTALYWYRQSLGQGLEFLIYFQGNSAPDKSGLPSDRFSAERTGGSVSTLTIQRTQQEDSAVYLCASSLPSAGTNSPLHFGNGTRLTVT.

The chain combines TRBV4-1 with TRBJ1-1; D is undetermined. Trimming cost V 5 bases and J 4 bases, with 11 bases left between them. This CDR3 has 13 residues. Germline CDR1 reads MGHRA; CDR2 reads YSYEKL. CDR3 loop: CASSFGASTEAFF. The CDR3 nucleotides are TGCGCCAGCAGCTTCGGAGCGAGCACTGAAGCTTTCTTT.

The CDR3 region is CASSLRLAGGRDTQYF. In nucleotides, the CDR3 is TGTGCCAGCAGCTTACGACTAGCGGGGGGAAGAGATACGCAGTATTTT. V usage is TRBV9 and J usage is TRBJ2-3; 13 bases are a match to TRBD2. Germline trimming cut 4 bases from V and 5 bases from J; bases unmatched to any gene: 7. Per the germline V gene, CDR1 is SGDLS and CDR2 is YYNGEE. The CDR3 runs to 16 residues.

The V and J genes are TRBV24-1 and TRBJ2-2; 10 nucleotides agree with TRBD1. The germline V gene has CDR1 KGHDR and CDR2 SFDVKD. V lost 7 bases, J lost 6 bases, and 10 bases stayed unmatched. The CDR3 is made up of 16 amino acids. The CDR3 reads CATRDSGTGVAGELFF. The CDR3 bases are TGTGCCACCAGAGACTCCGGGACAGGGGTAGCCGGGGAGCTGTTTTTT.

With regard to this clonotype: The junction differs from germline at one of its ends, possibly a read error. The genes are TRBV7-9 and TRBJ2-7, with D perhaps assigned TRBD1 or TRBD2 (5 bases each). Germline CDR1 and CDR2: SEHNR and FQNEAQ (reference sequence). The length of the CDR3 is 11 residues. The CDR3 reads CASSLDTQGEF. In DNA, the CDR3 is TGTGCCAGCAGCTTGGACACCCAAGGGGAGTTC.

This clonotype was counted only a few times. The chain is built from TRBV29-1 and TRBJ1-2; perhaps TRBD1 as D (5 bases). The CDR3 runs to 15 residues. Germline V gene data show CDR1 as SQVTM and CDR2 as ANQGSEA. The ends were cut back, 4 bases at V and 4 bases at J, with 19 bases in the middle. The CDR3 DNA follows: TGCAGCGTTGGCTCGGGATCGGACAAGATCTATGGCTACACCTTC. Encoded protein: CSVGSGSDKIYGYTF.

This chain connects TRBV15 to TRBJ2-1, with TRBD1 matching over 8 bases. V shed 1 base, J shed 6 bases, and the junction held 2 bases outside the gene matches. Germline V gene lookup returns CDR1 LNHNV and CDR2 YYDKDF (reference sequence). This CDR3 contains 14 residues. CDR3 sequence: CATSRVTGVNEQFF. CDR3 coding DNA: TGTGCCACCAGCAGAGTGACAGGGGTCAATGAGCAGTTCTTC.